This T cell receptor (beta chain) was captured by sequencing in a study of cytomegalovirus exposure and HLA in healthy donors. Healthy donors of bone marrow made up the group. PCR primers comprised 60 Vbeta and 13 Jbeta primers. Some clones are missing from TCRdb's copy, which holds only in-frame ones; the method was immunoSEQ multiplex PCR. The sample has 200,000 to 250,000 clones; 85% to 90% are singletons. Points from the study as a whole: Among CMV-associated TCR beta chains, most appeared HLA-restricted in a later analysis.

Turning to this clone: Its antigen is still unknown.

Germline CDR1 reads SGHAT; CDR2 reads FQNNGV. The CDR3 is 15 amino acids. V shed 5 bases and J 6 bases; nucleotides not matched to a gene: 8. The sample was PBMCs. The rearrangement uses TRBV11-2 and TRBJ2-1, with 9 bases matching TRBD2. The sequence came from a human donor in good health. CDR3 amino acids: CASSLASGIVNEQFF. CDR3 nucleotide sequence: TGTGCCAGCAGCCTCGCTAGCGGGATAGTCAATGAGCAGTTCTTC. The entire variable domain, with the rest obtained from reference TRBV11-2 and TRBJ2-1, is as follows: EAGVAQSPRYKIIEKRQSVAFWCNPISGHATLYWYQQILGQGPKLLIQFQNNGVVDDSQLPKDRFSAERLKGVDSTLKIQPAKLEDSAVYLCASSLASGIVNEQFFGPGTRLTVL.